These T cell receptor beta chains were read from a single sample in a study of shared clonotypes between healthy human individuals. Assay: immunoSEQ multiplex PCR; the TCRdb copy retains only in-frame clones and omits some. The sample contains around 2,000,000 clones, 90% to 95% of which appear only once. Specimen: naive CD4+ T cells sorted from blood. These receptors were collected from a man in his late teens or twenties in good health. Each CDR3 is given with its conserved first and last residue. Fields, in order: V gene, D gene, J gene, CDR3 DNA, CDR3 protein. A D gene is named only where the DNA matches it firmly.

TRBV10-1	.	TRBJ2-7	TGCGCCAGCAGCTCCGGGACATCGACCTACGAGCAGTACTTC	CASSSGTSTYEQYF
TRBV6-5	.	TRBJ1-5	TGTGCCAGCGGGGCAGGGCCCTCCCGTCAGCCCCAGCATTTT	CASGAGPSRQPQHF
TRBV7-8	TRBD1	TRBJ1-2	TGTGCCAGCGGTCAGGGGGTATACTATGGCTACACCTTC	CASGQGVYYGYTF
TRBV7-2	.	TRBJ2-7	TGTGCCAGCAGCCCAGCCGAGAGCTCCTACGAGCAGTACTTC	CASSPAESSYEQYF
TRBV7-2	.	TRBJ2-5	TGTGCCAGCAGACTACCAGGGGGGCACGAGACCCAGTACTTC	CASRLPGGHETQYF
TRBV6-5	.	TRBJ1-2	TGTGCCAGCCGAGGACGGCCGTACTATGGCTACACCTTC	CASRGRPYYGYTF
TRBV9	TRBD1	TRBJ2-3	TGTGCCAGCAGCGTGGGACAGGGGACAGATACGCAGTATTTT	CASSVGQGTDTQYF
TRBV10-3	.	TRBJ2-2	TGTGCCATCAGTGAGTCAAGGGATTCCGGGGAGCTGTTTTTT	CAISESRDSGELFF
TRBV7-2	.	TRBJ2-3	TGTGCCAGCAGCCGAGCGGGCTATCTCACAGATACGCAGTATTTT	CASSRAGYLTDTQYF
TRBV18	TRBD1	TRBJ2-7	TGTGCCAGCTCAATATCCGGGACAGATGAGAGGGAGCAGTACTTC	CASSISGTDEREQYF
TRBV25-1	.	TRBJ2-5	TGTGCCAGCAGTAGTCATACGGGGGTCCAGGAGACCCAGTACTTC	CASSSHTGVQETQYF
TRBV7-9	TRBD1	TRBJ1-1	TGTGCCAGCAGCTGGGGACAGAAGAACACTGAAGCTTTCTTT	CASSWGQKNTEAFF